The source of this T cell receptor (beta chain) is a study of tumor-infiltrating lymphocytes in localized non-small cell lung cancer (dated by TCRdb to 2020 to 2023). The study in broad terms: The cohort included patients whose samples were collected after neoadjuvant chemotherapy, as well as both smokers and never-smokers and several histologies. From each patient came resected tumor tissue plus uninvolved lung tissue from that same patient, and the uninvolved lung tissue was described as non-adjacent to the tumor. Flow cytometry, multiplex immunofluorescence, RNA-seq, exome sequencing and proteomics were applied to the same patients as TCR sequencing, which was one of several integrated assays. The overall ICON cohort was composed of over a hundred surgical patients with localized non-small cell lung cancer whose tumors were resected. For roughly 55 patients, immunoSEQ T-cell fraction was compared between paired tumor and uninvolved lung. General conclusions and limits of the study: Since assay coverage differed from patient to patient depending on how much tissue was available, TCR sequencing was done for only a subset of the cohort. TCRbeta sequencing supported higher T cell infiltration in tumors than in uninvolved lung tissue, consistent with immunofluorescence CD3 counts. No difference in TCR-derived T-cell fraction was observed between the flow cytometry-defined immunotypes IM1 (good prognosis) and IM2 (poor prognosis). Different pieces of the same tissue were used for different assays, so technical variation could not be separated from intratumor heterogeneity.

Concerning this clone itself: What this receptor recognizes is not known. No base-level quality is on record; no much larger clone is a single base apart.

The T-cell fraction in tumor and uninvolved lung tissue was obtained from TCR sequencing using the immunoSEQ assay. On the authors' methods: For survival analysis, patients were divided into high (upper tertile) and low (lower two tertiles) T-cell fraction groups, which were compared by log-rank test. A signed-rank test was used to test paired tumor versus uninvolved lung differences in T-cell fraction. The immuneACCESS repertoire file appears here via TCRdb, limited to in-frame rearrangements. These files lack a portion of the clones; in checked studies, under half of the deficit traces to unresolved V genes, and the cause of the others is not known. V, J and clone size reflect that table, while D and trimming were determined from the DNA. Present in this sample are 13,000 to 15,000 clones, about 71% of which were seen just once. Of the sample, about a tenth falls within the top ten clones. Enrollment in ICON was initiated in early 2016, and the last patient was enrolled in 2018. From a subcohort of some 76 patients, fresh tumor and matched uninvolved tissue were collected for in-depth immune analyses, including TCR sequencing. DNA for TCR sequencing was isolated from bulk tissue, and no cell sorting was done.

The CDR3 goes from the cysteine to the phenylalanine over 17 residues. The retained sequence is limited to the CDR3, 51 bases, with the frame set at the first base. As encoded in the germline V gene, CDR1 is SGHDT while CDR2 is YYEEEE. V is cut back by 4 bases and J by 3 bases, with 8 bases in the junction unmatched. This receptor was identified in a human donor with non-small cell lung cancer. The rearranged chain carries TRBV5-6 and TRBJ2-5; TRBD2 lines up with 14 middle nucleotides. The specimen sequenced was uninvolved lung tissue not adjacent to the tumor. The CDR3 protein is CASSPRPGLAGEETQYF. The sequence in DNA is TGTGCCAGCAGCCCCCGGCCGGGACTAGCGGGAGAAGAGACCCAGTACTTC.